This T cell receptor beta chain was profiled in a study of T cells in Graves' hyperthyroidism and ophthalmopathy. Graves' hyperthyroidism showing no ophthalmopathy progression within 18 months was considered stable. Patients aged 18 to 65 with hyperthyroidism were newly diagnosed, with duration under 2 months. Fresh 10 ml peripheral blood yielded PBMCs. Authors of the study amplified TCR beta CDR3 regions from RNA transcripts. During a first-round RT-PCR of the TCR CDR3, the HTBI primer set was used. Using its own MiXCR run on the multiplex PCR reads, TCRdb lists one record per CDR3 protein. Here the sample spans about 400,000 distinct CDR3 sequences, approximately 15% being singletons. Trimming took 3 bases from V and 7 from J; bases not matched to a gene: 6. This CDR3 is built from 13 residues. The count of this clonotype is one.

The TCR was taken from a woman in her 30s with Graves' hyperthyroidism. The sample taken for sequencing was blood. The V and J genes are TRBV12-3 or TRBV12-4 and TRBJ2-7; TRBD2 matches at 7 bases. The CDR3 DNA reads TGTGCCAGCAGTTTGGAGGGAGGGCGAGAGCAGTACTTC. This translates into CASSLEGGREQYF.